The 30 T cell receptor beta chains below all came from one sample that was sequenced in a study of OX40 agonist ivuxolimab in advanced cancers. Profiling relied on immunoSEQ multiplex PCR, and the TCRdb table lists in-frame clones only, not all of them. Of about 120,000 clones listed, around 95% are singletons. Sequences were derived from CD4+ or CD8+ T cells sorted from blood, sampled in a trial of the OX40 agonist ivuxolimab. The receptors shown here come from an adult with an advanced solid tumor such as melanoma, head and neck, liver or kidney cancer.

This sequence joins TRBV7-7 and TRBJ2-3; 9 positions match TRBD2. Looked up from germline, CDR1 is SSHAT and CDR2 is FNYEAQ (reference sequence). The CDR3 is made up of 16 amino acids. V dropped 5 bases and J dropped 7; count of bases not matched to a gene: 13. The CDR3 nucleotides read TGTGCCAGCAGCCCCAGTGGCGCGGGGGGGCAAAATACGCAGTATTTT. It yields the protein CASSPSGAGGQNTQYF.

CDR3 region: CATGRGNQPQHF. CDR3 sequence (DNA): TGTGCCACTGGGAGGGGCAATCAGCCCCAGCATTTT. V and J are TRBV11-3 and TRBJ1-5; D is ambiguous. V was trimmed by 10 bases and J by 2 bases, leaving 9 bases between them. CDR1 and CDR2 from the germline V gene are SGHNT and YENEEA. This CDR3 contains 12 residues.

This rearrangement joins TRBV19 to TRBJ1-6, with 9 positions matching TRBD1. The trim removed 3 bases at V and 11 bases at J, leaving 14 bases unmatched. CDR1 and CDR2 from the germline V gene are LNHDA and SQIVND (reference sequence). This CDR3 has 17 amino acids. The CDR3 here is CASSMVPGTGSSAPLHF. In nucleotides, the CDR3 is TGTGCCAGTAGTATGGTTCCAGGGACAGGGTCTTCGGCACCCCTCCACTTT. The entire variable domain, with the rest obtained from reference TRBV19 and TRBJ1-6, is as follows: DGGITQSPKYLFRKEGQNVTLSCEQNLNHDAMYWYRQDPGQGLRLIYYSQIVNDFQKGDIAEGYSVSREKKESFPLTVTSAQKNPTAFYLCASSMVPGTGSSAPLHFGNGTRLTVT.

CDR3 in amino acids: CASSHLRGTSRGYTF. Here the CDR3 DNA reads TGTGCCAGCAGCCACTTAAGAGGGACTTCGCGTGGCTACACCTTC. The chain combines TRBV4-2 with TRBJ1-2; a weak D match, TRBD1 (5 bases). Germline V gene sequence: CDR1 LGHNA, CDR2 YNFKEQ. Trimming took off 3 bases at V and 7 bases at J, with 18 bases between the two ends. The CDR3 sequence is 15 residues long.

The J gene is TRBJ2-7, the V gene TRBV5-6, with D hard to call. Germline CDR1 reads SGHDT; CDR2 reads YYEEEE. Trimming pared 5 bases from V and 2 bases from J, leaving 14 bases between. The CDR3 spans 14 residues. CDR3 region: CASSSRAGAYEQYF. The CDR3 DNA reads as TGTGCCAGCAGTTCCCGGGCTGGGGCCTACGAGCAGTACTTC.

This chain links TRBV7-6 with TRBJ2-7; D is ambiguous. This CDR3 region has 15 residues. Germline V gene lookup returns CDR1 SGHVS and CDR2 FNYEAQ. V was trimmed by 1 base and J by 0 bases, leaving 10 bases between them. The CDR3, as DNA: TGTGCCAGCAGCTTAGTTTTTGGCTTCTCCTACGAGCAGTACTTC. Amino acid sequence: CASSLVFGFSYEQYF.

The chain combines TRBV2 with TRBJ1-5; 8 nucleotides line up with TRBD1. Germline V lookup: CDR1 SNHLY, CDR2 FYNNEI. The CDR3 contains 15 residues. V shed 7 bases and J 6 bases; nucleotides not matched to a gene: 11. CDR3 bases: TGTGCCAGCAACCCGGACAGGGTCCAGAGTCAGCCCCAGCATTTT. Encoded protein: CASNPDRVQSQPQHF.

The chain uses TRBV7-2 and TRBJ2-1; D ambiguous. CDR3 length: 14 residues. The germline V gene has CDR1 SGHTA and CDR2 FQGNSA. V lost 0 bases, J lost 3 bases, and 6 bases lay in between. The CDR3 sequence: CASSLAGSYNEQFF. As DNA, the CDR3 is TGTGCCAGCAGCTTAGCGGGCAGCTACAATGAGCAGTTCTTC.

The J gene is TRBJ1-1, the V gene TRBV5-1; D may be TRBD1 (6 bases). This CDR3 comprises 14 residues. Trimming removed 4 bases at V and 6 bases at J, with 16 bases between. From germline, CDR1 is SGHRS and CDR2 YFSETQ. CDR3 in DNA: TGCGCCAGCAGCCTCTCGGGGGGCGACTCTGAAGCTTTCTTT. It yields the protein CASSLSGGDSEAFF.

V usage is TRBV6-6 and J usage is TRBJ2-5; D might be TRBD1 or TRBD2, each matching 7 bases. The CDR3 totals 15 residues. The V end was cut by 6 bases, the J end by 5 bases, with 19 bases between. The germline CDR1 and CDR2 sequences are MNHNY and SVGAGI (reference sequence). The CDR3 DNA reads TGTGCCAGCAGGGATACAGGGGAGGGTACGGAGACCCAGTACTTC. This sequence encodes CASRDTGEGTETQYF.

The chain combines TRBV2 with TRBJ2-3; 7 nucleotides match TRBD2. The trim removed 5 bases at V and 5 bases at J, leaving 7 bases unmatched. This CDR3 contains 14 residues. Germline-derived CDR1 and CDR2 are SNHLY and FYNNEI. The CDR3 sequence is CASSLVAGGDTQYF. CDR3 DNA sequence: TGTGCCAGCAGTTTGGTAGCGGGCGGAGATACGCAGTATTTT.

The gene calls are TRBV27 and TRBJ2-7; the match to TRBD1 covers 8 bases. This CDR3 has 15 amino acids. Trimming at V came to 6 bases and at J to 2 bases, leaving 9 bases not matched to a gene. Looked up from germline, CDR1 is MNHEY and CDR2 is SMNVEV (reference sequence). The DNA for the CDR3 is TGTGCCAGCAGGAAACCGGGACAGGTGACCTACGAGCAGTACTTC. Its protein product is CASRKPGQVTYEQYF.

This rearrangement joins TRBV9 to TRBJ1-6; D gene unclear. The CDR3 is 14 amino acids. V was shortened by 1 base and J by 5 bases, with 7 bases between the two germline ends. Per the germline V gene, CDR1 is SGDLS and CDR2 is YYNGEE. In nucleotides, the CDR3 is TGTGCCAGCAGCGTACGCACGGATAATTCACCCCTCCACTTT. This sequence encodes CASSVRTDNSPLHF.

The V and J genes are TRBV7-6 and TRBJ2-7; perhaps TRBD2 as D (6 bases). Trimming shortened V by 2 bases and J by 0 bases, and 14 bases separated the two germline ends. There are 16 residues in the CDR3. Germline assignment: CDR1 SGHVS and CDR2 FNYEAQ. In DNA, the CDR3 is TGTGCCAGCAGCTTAAATGGCGGGGCAAGCTCCTACGAGCAGTACTTC. This gives the protein CASSLNGGASSYEQYF.

This chain links TRBV19 with TRBJ1-2; a possible D gene is TRBD1 (5 bases). The CDR3 is 12 residues long. Deletions cut 8 bases from V and 2 bases from J, with 9 bases between. Germline values: CDR1 LNHDA, CDR2 SQIVND (reference sequence). The CDR3 loop is CASLRGNYGYTF. The CDR3 DNA reads as TGTGCCAGTCTGAGGGGAAACTATGGCTACACCTTC.

The rearrangement joins TRBV11-1 to TRBJ1-5, with 9 bases identical to TRBD1. This CDR3 has 13 amino acids. The ends lost 5 bases at V and 5 bases at J; junction bases unmatched: 1. Germline V CDR1 and CDR2: SGHAT, FQDESV (reference sequence). The CDR3 protein is CASSRDRDQPQHF. CDR3 nucleotide sequence: TGTGCCAGCAGCAGGGACAGGGATCAGCCCCAGCATTTT.

This rearrangement joins TRBV7-3 to TRBJ1-1, with TRBD1 as a possible D gene (6 bases). There are 16 residues in the CDR3. CDR1 is SGHTA and CDR2 is FQGTGA in the germline V gene. Trimming cost V 1 base and J 2 bases, with 14 bases left between them. The CDR3 DNA reads as TGTGCCAGCAGCTTAAGAACAGGGATCCCCAACACTGAAGCTTTCTTT. This sequence encodes CASSLRTGIPNTEAFF.

The chain couples TRBV5-1 to TRBJ2-7, with a tentative D call TRBD1 (6 bases). Trimming shortened V by 5 bases and J by 1 base, and 13 bases separated the two germline ends. The CDR3 is 14 amino acids. Germline V gene data show CDR1 as SGHRS and CDR2 as YFSETQ. CDR3 DNA: TGCGCCAGCAGTAAATTCAGGGGTTCCTACGAGCAGTACTTC. Encoded protein: CASSKFRGSYEQYF.

This clone was detected once. The chain combines TRBV19 with TRBJ1-4; D is unclear. The V end was cut by 3 bases, the J end by 5 bases, with 7 bases between. Per the germline V gene, CDR1 is LNHDA and CDR2 is SQIVND (reference sequence). The CDR3 contains 13 residues. The CDR3 DNA reads as TGTGCCAGTAGTATGGTGGGAAATGAAAAACTGTTTTTT. Translated, it gives CASSMVGNEKLFF.

The CDR3 nucleotides are TGTGCCAGCAGGATTGACCCAGGGGAGCAGTTCTTC. It codes for CASRIDPGEQFF. This rearrangement joins TRBV27 to TRBJ2-1; possible D gene TRBD1, 5 bases. V gave up 6 bases and J gave up 10 bases, with 13 bases separating them. This CDR3 has 12 residues. The germline gives CDR1 MNHEY, CDR2 SMNVEV (reference sequence).

The V gene is TRBV6-5, the J gene TRBJ2-7; maybe TRBD2 (5 bases). The CDR3 totals 15 residues. Between the trimmed V and J ends, which lost 0 bases and 0 bases, there was a span of 9 bases. The germline gives CDR1 MNHEY, CDR2 SVGAGI. CDR3 sequence (DNA): TGTGCCAGCAGTTACTCAGCGGAGAGCTCCTACGAGCAGTACTTC. Protein: CASSYSAESSYEQYF.

The chain has TRBV5-1 and TRBJ2-1, with 10 bases that match TRBD1. Germline V lookup: CDR1 SGHRS, CDR2 YFSETQ. This CDR3 spans 16 amino acids. Trimming at V came to 3 bases and at J to 5 bases, leaving 8 bases not matched to a gene. CDR3 sequence reads: CASSSSRDRGDNEQFF. The CDR3, as DNA: TGCGCCAGCAGCTCGTCCCGGGACAGGGGAGACAATGAGCAGTTCTTC.

V usage is TRBV5-5 and J usage is TRBJ1-4; D unclear. The ends were cut back, 2 bases at V and 5 bases at J, with 7 bases in the middle. Looked up from germline, CDR1 is SGHKS and CDR2 is YYEKEE (reference sequence). The CDR3 length is 13 residues. The CDR3 reads CASSFGGNEKLFF. As DNA, the CDR3 is TGTGCCAGCAGCTTTGGTGGCAATGAAAAACTGTTTTTT.

The chain recombines TRBV28 with TRBJ2-7; 8 bases are shared with TRBD1. This CDR3 comprises 15 residues. With 5 bases clipped from V and 4 bases from J, the junction kept 10 bases outside the gene matches. Germline CDR1 is MDHEN and CDR2 is SYDVKM. In DNA, the CDR3 is TGTGCCAGCAGTCGACCCGGGACAGGTCTTTACGAGCAGTACTTC. Amino acids: CASSRPGTGLYEQYF. Looking up the rest from reference TRBV28 and TRBJ2-7 gives the full variable domain: DVKVTQSSRYLVKRTGEKVFLECVQDMDHENMFWYRQDPGLGLRLIYFSYDVKMKEKGDIPEGYSVSREKKERFSLILESASTNQTSMYLCASSRPGTGLYEQYFGPGTRLTVT.

Written as DNA, the CDR3 is TGTGCCAGGAGGGACAGATTCTATGGCTACACCTTC. It specifies CARRDRFYGYTF. The chain links TRBV28 to TRBJ1-2; TRBD1 matches at 7 bases. The germline CDR1 and CDR2 sequences are MDHEN and SYDVKM. This CDR3 has 12 residues. V lost 9 bases to trimming and J lost 4 bases; unmatched junction nucleotides: 5.

The rearrangement uses TRBV7-3 and TRBJ2-5, with 10 bases lining up with TRBD1. CDR3 length: 15 amino acids. From germline, CDR1 is SGHTA and CDR2 FQGTGA. V lost 3 bases, J lost 5 bases, and 6 bases stayed unmatched. The CDR3 sequence: CASSLRTGGRETQYF. The CDR3, as DNA: TGTGCCAGCAGCTTGCGGACAGGGGGACGGGAGACCCAGTACTTC.

The CDR3 protein is CASARLAGSTDTQYF. CDR3 DNA: TGTGCCAGCGCAAGACTAGCGGGGAGCACAGATACGCAGTATTTT. The gene calls are TRBV2 and TRBJ2-3; the match to TRBD2 covers 11 bases. Germline V lookup: CDR1 SNHLY, CDR2 FYNNEI. The ends lost 8 bases at V and 0 bases at J; junction bases unmatched: 4. There are 15 residues in the CDR3.

The rearrangement uses TRBV5-4 and TRBJ2-1; TRBD2 matches at 8 bases. The germline V gene has CDR1 SGHNT and CDR2 YYREEE (reference sequence). This CDR3 spans 15 amino acids. Losses at the gene ends were 1 base for V and 3 bases for J; bases not matched to a gene: 3. This CDR3 is CASSLPSGSYNEQFF. In DNA, the CDR3 is TGTGCCAGCAGCTTGCCAAGCGGGAGCTACAATGAGCAGTTCTTC.

The chain uses TRBV10-3 and TRBJ2-1; 13 bases are shared with TRBD2. The J segment lost 7 bases and the V segment lost 6 bases, leaving 9 bases of the junction unmatched. Per germline, CDR1 ENHRY and CDR2 SYGVKD. The CDR3 covers 16 residues. The CDR3 sequence: CAISAGLAGPKNEQFF. CDR3 DNA sequence: TGTGCCATCAGCGCGGGACTAGCGGGGCCGAAGAATGAGCAGTTCTTC.

The CDR3 protein is CAISDLTGLDYGYTF. The CDR3 region has the DNA TGTGCCATCAGTGACCTGACAGGGCTTGATTATGGCTACACCTTC. The J gene is TRBJ1-2, the V gene TRBV10-3, with 7 bases aligning to TRBD1. Germline CDR1 reads ENHRY; CDR2 reads SYGVKD. This CDR3 comprises 15 residues. V lost 3 bases and J lost 5; bases outside the gene matches: 9.